These 11 T cell receptor beta chains were all obtained from the same sample, sequenced in a study of CD8+ T cells in alopecia areata. RNA extraction was followed by reverse transcription into cDNA, which acted as the sequencing template. Assay used: immunoSEQ multiplex PCR; TCRdb lists only in-frame clones, some missing. The data show roughly 10,000 clones, roughly 59% seen once. Collected material from alopecia areata patients comprised lesional scalp punch biopsies and peripheral blood. Sequenced here: skin, sampled at week 0. These receptors were collected from a human donor with alopecia areata.

The chain uses TRBV18 and TRBJ2-7, with D tentatively TRBD2 (5 bases). Trimming left V 2 bases short and J 9 bases short, with 17 bases between. The CDR3 sequence is 14 residues long. Germline assignment: CDR1 KGHSH and CDR2 LQKENI. The CDR3 spells CASSPAGPTTVQYF. CDR3 bases: TGTGCCAGCTCACCAGCGGGCCCCACTACGGTGCAGTACTTC.

By its share, this clone is medium-sized (0.01 to 0.1%). The chain employs TRBV7-9 and TRBJ2-7, with D possibly being TRBD2 (6 bases). Trimming removed 3 bases at V and 2 bases at J, with 14 bases between. This CDR3 is 15 amino acids long. Looked up from germline, CDR1 is SEHNR and CDR2 is FQNEAQ (reference sequence). Here the CDR3 DNA reads TGTGCCAGCAGCTTTGTGGGGGGAGGCACCTACGAGCAGTACTTC. Translating it yields CASSFVGGGTYEQYF.

V usage is TRBV6-5 and J usage is TRBJ1-2; weak D call: TRBD1 (5 bases). Trimming pared 5 bases from V and 3 bases from J, leaving 13 bases between. Per germline, CDR1 MNHEY and CDR2 SVGAGI. This CDR3 is 14 amino acids long. CDR3 sequence reads: CASSRAAGDYGYTF. DNA of the CDR3: TGTGCCAGCAGTAGGGCCGCGGGGGACTATGGCTACACCTTC.

V and J are TRBV5-1 and TRBJ2-1, with 7 bases fitting TRBD2. There are 15 residues in the CDR3. CDR1 SGHRS and CDR2 YFSETQ come from the germline V gene. V lost 0 bases to trimming and J lost 6 bases; unmatched junction nucleotides: 6. The chain's CDR3 is CASSLGGSVGNEQFF. CDR3 in DNA: TGCGCCAGCAGCTTGGGCGGGAGTGTGGGCAATGAGCAGTTCTTC.

The J gene is TRBJ2-3, the V gene TRBV14; 8 bases fit TRBD1. Per the germline V gene, CDR1 is SGHDN and CDR2 is FVKESK. The CDR3 contains 16 residues. Trimming took 0 bases from V and 6 from J; bases not matched to a gene: 8. CDR3 loop: CASSQDQTGVADTQYF. In DNA form, the CDR3 reads TGTGCCAGCAGCCAAGATCAGACAGGGGTTGCGGATACGCAGTATTTT.

This clone was observed a handful of times. The gene calls are TRBV10-3 and TRBJ2-7; D not resolved. Germline CDR1 is ENHRY and CDR2 is SYGVKD. The CDR3 has 14 amino acids. V was cut by 8 bases and J by 2 bases, with 16 bases left in between. This chain's CDR3 is CAIRVQAGTYEQYF. As DNA, the CDR3 is TGTGCCATCCGGGTCCAGGCCGGAACCTACGAGCAGTACTTC.

The chain carries TRBV5-4 and TRBJ1-2; D gene ambiguous. This CDR3 comprises 12 residues. The germline V gene encodes CDR1 SGHNT and CDR2 YYREEE (reference sequence). Trimming took off 7 bases at V and 8 bases at J, with 15 bases between the two ends. The CDR3 loop is CASHNSPLGYTF. CDR3 DNA: TGTGCCAGCCATAATTCTCCGTTGGGCTACACCTTC.

This clone came up a few times. The chain links TRBV7-9 to TRBJ2-1; D tentatively reads TRBD1 or TRBD2 (5 bases each). V was clipped by 3 bases and J by 0 bases, with 9 bases between them. The V gene's germline CDR1 is SEHNR and CDR2 FQNEAQ (reference sequence). This CDR3 comprises 15 residues. CDR3: CASSFKGSSYNEQFF. CDR3 bases: TGTGCCAGCAGCTTTAAGGGGAGCTCCTACAATGAGCAGTTCTTC. Complete variable domain (other parts from reference TRBV7-9 and TRBJ2-1): DTGVSQNPRHKITKRGQNVTFRCDPISEHNRLYWYRQTLGQGPEFLTYFQNEAQLEKSRLLSDRFSAERPKGSFSTLEIQRTEQGDSAMYLCASSFKGSSYNEQFFGPGTRLTVL.

This rearrangement joins TRBV7-9 to TRBJ1-5, with D possibly being TRBD1 (6 bases). The ends were cut back, 1 base at V and 5 bases at J, with 12 bases in the middle. Germline CDR1 and CDR2: SEHNR and FQNEAQ (reference sequence). CDR3 length: 15 amino acids. The CDR3 spells CASSLGGQGHQPQHF. The CDR3, as DNA: TGTGCCAGCAGCTTAGGGGGACAAGGGCATCAGCCCCAGCATTTT.

V is TRBV11-2 and J is TRBJ2-1; TRBD2 aligns across 7 bases. Germline trimming cut 0 bases from V and 9 bases from J; bases unmatched to any gene: 8. The CDR3 extends over 15 amino acids. The V gene's germline CDR1 is SGHAT and CDR2 FQNNGV. The CDR3 bases are TGTGCCAGCAGCTTAGAGGGCGGGAGTGTAGTTGAGCAGTTCTTC. Translating gives CASSLEGGSVVEQFF.

This clone has a handful of counts. The junction differs from germline at one of its ends, possibly a read error. J is TRBJ2-7 and V is TRBV5-6; D may correspond to TRBD1 or TRBD2 (6 bases each). This CDR3 is 16 amino acids long. Germline lookup yields CDR1 SGHDT and CDR2 YYEEEE. The CDR3 spells CARSEGGPGMIYEQYF. CDR3 bases: TGTGCCCGCAGCGAAGGGGGGCCAGGGATGATTTACGAGCAGTACTTC.